Shown below are 17 T cell receptor beta chains from a single sample sequenced in a study of PD-L1 blockade in urothelial cancer (dated by TCRdb to 2016 to 2017). The protocol used for the library was the immunoSEQ multiplex PCR assay. TCRdb took over this immuneACCESS table, retaining in-frame rearrangements with V and J assigned. Such tables are incomplete; in checked studies, under half of the missing clones stem from an unresolved V gene, and the remainder is unexplained. The sample table records about 74,000 clones; 90% of these occur just once. The ten top clones hold 4.5% of the sample. What the time point label conveys for this sample: pretreatment peripheral blood. Sequencing was performed on PBMCs, taken around atezolizumab (anti-PD-L1) treatment. Every receptor here comes from a man aged 70 or older with urothelial cancer.

V is TRBV7-9 and J is TRBJ1-2, with 9 bases fitting TRBD1. CDR1 is SEHNR, CDR2 FQNEAQ, per germline (reference sequence). The V gene end was trimmed by 3 bases and the J gene end by 4 bases; junction bases not matched to a gene: 9. This CDR3 has 16 residues. CDR3 sequence: CASSFVAQGATYGYTF. In nucleotides, the CDR3 is TGTGCCAGCAGCTTCGTGGCACAGGGGGCGACCTATGGCTACACCTTC.

The sample holds one count of this clone. The chain couples TRBV7-3 to TRBJ2-2; TRBD1 matches at 7 bases. V lost 1 base, J lost 4 bases, and 3 bases stayed unmatched. Germline CDR1 and CDR2: SGHTA and FQGTGA. There are 15 residues in the CDR3. CDR3 loop: CASSLKGAGTGELFF. The CDR3 DNA sequence: TGTGCCAGCAGCTTAAAGGGGGCAGGCACCGGGGAGCTGTTTTTT.

The rearrangement links TRBV5-1 to TRBJ2-7; D unresolved. Germline V gene sequence: CDR1 SGHRS, CDR2 YFSETQ. The CDR3 runs 16 residues. Deletions cut 0 bases from V and 1 base from J, with 14 bases between. The CDR3 loop is CASSLGFGQSSYEQYF. CDR3 DNA sequence: TGCGCCAGCAGCTTGGGGTTTGGGCAGTCGTCCTACGAGCAGTACTTC.

The chain recombines TRBV5-4 with TRBJ2-5, with 7 bases that match TRBD1. The CDR3 has 14 amino acids. Looked up from germline, CDR1 is SGHNT and CDR2 is YYREEE (reference sequence). Germline trimming cut 4 bases from V and 2 bases from J; bases unmatched to any gene: 5. CDR3 region: CASSPTGSQETQYF. DNA of the CDR3: TGTGCCAGCAGCCCGACAGGGTCACAAGAGACCCAGTACTTC.

V gene TRBV11-2 combines with J gene TRBJ2-7; 12 nucleotides align to TRBD2. The germline gives CDR1 SGHAT, CDR2 FQNNGV. V lost 3 bases to trimming and J lost 4 bases; unmatched junction nucleotides: 4. The CDR3 is 15 amino acids. The CDR3 nucleotides read TGTGCCAGCAGCTTGACTAGCGGGAGAGGATACGAGCAGTACTTC. Protein sequence: CASSLTSGRGYEQYF.

This clone was seen only once. V usage is TRBV23-1 and J usage is TRBJ1-6, with 9 bases aligning to TRBD1. TRBV23-1 is identified as an open reading frame with a role that is uncertain. V shed 3 bases and J 9 bases; nucleotides not matched to a gene: 18. The length of the CDR3 is 19 residues. As DNA, the CDR3 is TGCGCCAGCAGTCATTCGGACAGGGGTTTTCAAACGGGTCGTTCACCCCTCCACTTT. It translates to CASSHSDRGFQTGRSPLHF.

The V call is TRBV6-5, the J call TRBJ1-5; D ambiguous. This CDR3 region has 14 residues. The V end lost 5 bases, the J end lost 5 bases, and 13 bases lay between the germline ends. The V gene's germline CDR1 is MNHEY and CDR2 SVGAGI. DNA of the CDR3: TGTGCCAGCAGTGGGCAGAAGCTCGATCAGCCCCAGCATTTT. Amino acid sequence: CASSGQKLDQPQHF.

This clone was found once. The chain recombines TRBV18 with TRBJ2-2; D is possibly TRBD2 (6 bases). Trimming stripped 6 bases from V and 0 bases from J, with 14 bases between. CDR3 length equals 16 residues. The germline CDR1 and CDR2 sequences are KGHSH and LQKENI. The CDR3 coding sequence is TGTGCCAGCTCCCCTGGGGGGACGCCGAACACCGGGGAGCTGTTTTTT. It is translated as CASSPGGTPNTGELFF.

The V gene is TRBV28, the J gene TRBJ2-1; D might be TRBD1 (5 bases). Germline CDR1 reads MDHEN; CDR2 reads SYDVKM. Trimming cost V 6 bases and J 6 bases, with 15 bases left between them. The CDR3 has 14 residues. CDR3 DNA sequence: TGTGCCAGCAGCCCGGATGTGCAGGGCAATGAGCAGTTCTTC. Translation gives CASSPDVQGNEQFF.

This sequence joins TRBV18 and TRBJ2-5; 10 nucleotides agree with TRBD1. The ends lost 3 bases at V and 3 bases at J; junction bases unmatched: 10. The CDR3 contains 17 residues. Germline assignment: CDR1 KGHSH and CDR2 LQKENI. This CDR3 is CASSPGQGISQEETQYF. CDR3 nucleotides: TGTGCCAGCTCACCGGGACAGGGGATCTCCCAGGAAGAGACCCAGTACTTC. Together with reference TRBV18 and TRBJ2-5, the CDR3 gives the full variable domain: NAGVMQNPRHLVRRRGQEARLRCSPMKGHSHVYWYRQLPEEGLKFMVYLQKENIIDESGMPKERFSAEFPKEGPSILRIQQVVRGDSAAYFCASSPGQGISQEETQYFGPGTRLLVL.

V usage is TRBV6-1 and J usage is TRBJ2-7; D is possibly TRBD1 (6 bases). Trimming removed 2 bases at V and 2 bases at J, with 16 bases between. The CDR3 has 16 residues. CDR1 and CDR2 (germline): MNHNS, SASEGT. The CDR3 bases are TGTGCCAGCAGTGAATTAGGCTCCGGGACACCCTACGAGCAGTACTTC. It codes for CASSELGSGTPYEQYF.

For the CDR3, the DNA is TGCGCCAGTCACCCGCCTAGCGGGGGAACTAGCACAGATACGCAGTATTTT. It specifies CASHPPSGGTSTDTQYF. The rearrangement joins TRBV5-1 to TRBJ2-3, with 10 bases that match TRBD2. The CDR3 spans 17 residues. Germline trimming cut 8 bases from V and 0 bases from J; bases unmatched to any gene: 12. Germline assignment: CDR1 SGHRS and CDR2 YFSETQ. Together with reference TRBV5-1 and TRBJ2-3, the CDR3 gives the full variable domain: KAGVTQTPRYLIKTRGQQVTLSCSPISGHRSVSWYQQTPGQGLQFLFEYFSETQRNKGNFPGRFSGRQFSNSRSEMNVSTLELGDSALYLCASHPPSGGTSTDTQYFGPGTRLTVL.

J is TRBJ2-3 and V is TRBV11-3; 10 bases are a match to TRBD2. Germline trimming cut 4 bases from V and 5 bases from J; bases unmatched to any gene: 9. The CDR3 is 16 amino acids. Germline-derived CDR1 and CDR2 are SGHNT and YENEEA. The CDR3: CASSSSAGGPGDTQYF. As DNA, the CDR3 is TGTGCCAGCAGCTCCTCAGCGGGAGGGCCCGGAGATACGCAGTATTTT.

This chain joins TRBV28 and TRBJ2-7, with D tentatively TRBD1 (6 bases). Deletions cut 6 bases from V and 5 bases from J, with 23 bases between. The length of the CDR3 is 16 residues. Germline CDR1 is MDHEN and CDR2 is SYDVKM. CDR3 sequence reads: CASSPIESQGFDEQYF. The CDR3 nucleotides read TGTGCCAGCAGCCCGATTGAGTCACAGGGTTTCGACGAGCAGTACTTC.

The gene calls are TRBV2 and TRBJ2-7, with 7 bases fitting TRBD2. The trim removed 0 bases at V and 0 bases at J, leaving 5 bases unmatched. The CDR3 loop spans 16 amino acids. Germline V CDR1 and CDR2: SNHLY, FYNNEI. The CDR3 loop reads CASSEAEAGSSYEQYF. CDR3 sequence (DNA): TGTGCCAGCAGTGAAGCGGAAGCGGGAAGCTCCTACGAGCAGTACTTC.

This clone appeared once. The gene calls are TRBV27 and TRBJ1-2, with D perhaps matching TRBD1 (5 bases). This CDR3 comprises 17 residues. The germline gives CDR1 MNHEY, CDR2 SMNVEV (reference sequence). The V gene lost 4 bases and the J gene lost 1 base, with 19 bases spanning the gap. CDR3 sequence: CASSSTSTARVNYGYTF. CDR3 bases: TGTGCCAGCAGTTCTACGTCGACCGCCAGGGTTAACTATGGCTACACCTTC.

V usage is TRBV27 and J usage is TRBJ2-1; no definite D call. V lost 5 bases and J lost 6, with 17 bases in between. Germline CDR1 MNHEY, CDR2 SMNVEV (reference sequence). This CDR3 spans 15 amino acids. The CDR3 DNA reads as TGTGCCAGCAGTACCGGGTCCCCGCAGATCAATGAGCAGTTCTTC. It translates to CASSTGSPQINEQFF.